This T cell receptor beta chain was recorded in a study of blood T cell repertoires in COVID-19 (TCRdb year 2020). General notes on the study: Samples covering the acute and convalescent phases of COVID-19 were provided by collaborators in the United States, Italy and Spain. The prospective study material was composed of cDNA or gDNA derived from T cells, B-cell-depleted T cells, or PBMCs. Subjects who had been exposed to COVID-19, were actively infected with it, or had recovered from it provided the deeply sampled blood TCRbeta repertoires that made up the dataset. The repertoires were made available in a free public database intended to serve as a resource for research on the immune response to SARS-CoV-2. The samples were drawn from two sources: the first 160 participants of the ongoing ImmuneRACE study, and about 1,300 subjects contributed by 6 global collaborators. Nearly every sample came with metadata listing a de-identified subject ID, COVID-19 status, age in years and sex. HLA class I and class II types, where available, came from metadata supplied by the sample provider rather than from assay-based typing.

At one collaborating source in Seattle, patients were enrolled during active infection and were followed longitudinally through the course of disease. Whole blood was collected in K2EDTA tubes by collaborating institutions according to the institutions' own protocols. For TCRbeta analysis, collaborators shipped samples as frozen whole blood, isolated PBMCs, or DNA extracted from either of those sample types. What the study reported, not specific to this receptor: How much clinical and demographic metadata was included differed by source and by participant, and the metadata was provided uncurated.

The immunoSEQ Assay, a bias-controlled multiplex PCR, was used to amplify TCRbeta CDR3 regions from genomic DNA. Regarding the original processing steps: The number of nucleated cells in each sample was estimated from the amplification of reference gene primers within the assay. To quantify the absolute abundance of each unique TCRbeta CDR3 rearrangement, sequence reads were collapsed and filtered. Productive Simpson clonality was computed per sample as the square root of Simpson's diversity index over productive rearrangements. Sourced from immuneACCESS, this table was stored by TCRdb with only in-frame sequences that have V and J called. A share of the clones is absent; for the studies checked, an unresolved V gene accounts for under half, and the remainder has no known explanation. For V, J and clone size, that table is used; D and trimming come from the DNA. The sample profile shows 250,000 to 400,000 clones; about 87% of them were found once. Of the sample, roughly 1.7% is held by the ten largest clones.

Comments on this clone: What this receptor recognizes is not known. No qualities accompany the bases; no much larger clone lies one base away.

Input material: peripheral blood. The receptor was derived from a woman aged 25 to 39 with COVID-19, enrolled during active disease.

CDR3 sequence: CASSLTPGQEGVRNTEAFF. The DNA reads as follows: TGTGCCAGTAGTCTCACCCCGGGACAGGAAGGAGTGAGGAACACTGAAGCTTTCTTT. The sequence joins TRBV19 to TRBJ1-1; 8 middle bases align to TRBD1. The germline V gene (reference sequence) gives CDR1 as LNHDA and CDR2 as SQIVND. From V the trimming removes 5 bases and from J it removes 1 base, while the gene matches leave 18 bases of the junction unaccounted for. Measured from the cysteine to the phenylalanine, the CDR3 is 19 residues long. The entry retains the CDR3 DNA only, 57 bases that are in frame from base 1.